The 19 T cell receptor beta chains in this list originate from one sample, sequenced in a study of radiotherapy plus CTLA-4 blockade in lung cancer. Produced via immunoSEQ multiplex PCR; TCRdb's table is partial and in-frame only. This table has 60,000 to 65,000 clones, 60% to 80% appearing once. This specimen consisted of peripheral blood, obtained from a patient treated with radiotherapy plus ipilimumab. These receptors were collected from a human donor with non-small cell lung cancer who had a complete response to radiotherapy plus ipilimumab.

The chain employs TRBV4-1 and TRBJ2-4; 9 bases line up with TRBD1. Germline V gene sequence: CDR1 MGHRA, CDR2 YSYEKL. Trimming at V came to 1 base and at J to 0 bases, leaving 10 bases not matched to a gene. This CDR3 comprises 19 residues. The CDR3 sequence: CASSQGTGETTLAKNIQYF. The CDR3 nucleotides read TGCGCCAGCAGCCAAGGGACAGGGGAAACCACTCTAGCCAAAAACATTCAGTACTTC.

The rearrangement links TRBV19 to TRBJ1-2; D is perhaps TRBD1 (5 bases). CDR3 length equals 17 residues. The germline CDR1 and CDR2 sequences are LNHDA and SQIVND (reference sequence). V was cut by 7 bases and J by 0 bases, with 21 bases left in between. CDR3 sequence (DNA): TGTGCCAGTACCCTAAGCGGGACCCCAGGCCCTAACTATGGCTACACCTTC. Protein: CASTLSGTPGPNYGYTF.

The chain has TRBV6-5 and TRBJ1-5; D gene ambiguous. The V gene lost 6 bases and the J gene lost 6 bases, with 18 bases spanning the gap. The CDR3 sequence is 15 residues long. Germline values: CDR1 MNHEY, CDR2 SVGAGI. The CDR3 DNA is TGTGCCAGCAGCCGAACGCGGGATACTGGTCAGCCCCAGCATTTT. This encodes CASSRTRDTGQPQHF.

The gene calls are TRBV15 and TRBJ1-1; D is uncertain. The ends were cut back, 0 bases at V and 7 bases at J, with 9 bases in the middle. Germline-derived CDR1 and CDR2 are LNHNV and YYDKDF (reference sequence). The CDR3 runs 13 residues. The CDR3 sequence is CATSRDLSLEAFF. The CDR3 DNA sequence: TGTGCCACCAGCAGAGATTTATCTCTTGAAGCTTTCTTT.

The chain has TRBV6-1 and TRBJ1-4, with D uncertain. CDR3 size: 15 residues. Per germline, CDR1 MNHNS and CDR2 SASEGT. V dropped 1 base and J dropped 7 bases, with 13 bases sitting between them. In nucleotides, the CDR3 is TGTGCCAGCAGTGAAGTTCCCCAACTATCTGAAAAACTGTTTTTT. Its protein is CASSEVPQLSEKLFF.

In the case of this clone: Since the CDR3 does not end with the conserved phenylalanine or tryptophan, this likely comes from a read error. The V gene is TRBV6-5, the J gene TRBJ1-2; a weak D match, TRBD1 (6 bases). Trimming stripped 10 bases from V and 4 bases from J, with 19 bases between. Germline V lookup: CDR1 MNHEY, CDR2 SVGAGI. This CDR3 has 14 residues. In DNA, the CDR3 is TGTGCCACCCAGAGGGCAGGGGAAAGCTATGGCTACACCCTC. This encodes CATQRAGESYGYTL.

The rearrangement joins TRBV30 to TRBJ1-2; the D gene is possibly TRBD1 (6 bases). V gave up 5 bases and J gave up 7 bases, with 20 bases separating them. There are 14 residues in the CDR3. The germline CDR1 and CDR2 sequences are GTSNPN and SVGIG (reference sequence). For the CDR3, the DNA is TGTGCCTGGTCGCCAGTTACAGGGCAATTTGGCTACACCTTC. It yields the protein CAWSPVTGQFGYTF.

V usage is TRBV30 and J usage is TRBJ2-3; the match to TRBD2 covers 11 bases. This CDR3 is built from 15 residues. CDR1 and CDR2 from the germline V gene are GTSNPN and SVGIG (reference sequence). Losses at the gene ends were 1 base for V and 5 bases for J; bases not matched to a gene: 5. The CDR3 here is CAWSGLAGGGDTQYF. The CDR3 bases are TGTGCCTGGAGTGGCCTAGCGGGGGGAGGAGATACGCAGTATTTT.

J is TRBJ2-7 and V is TRBV5-4, with 10 bases fitting TRBD2. Germline V lookup: CDR1 SGHNT, CDR2 YYREEE (reference sequence). The J segment lost 3 bases and the V segment lost 5 bases, leaving 5 bases of the junction unmatched. This CDR3 has 14 amino acids. The CDR3 region has the DNA TGTGCCAGCAGTCCCCAGCGGGGGGGCTACGAGCAGTACTTC. Its translation is CASSPQRGGYEQYF.

The chain is built from TRBV10-3 and TRBJ2-7; no reliable D call. Germline V lookup: CDR1 ENHRY, CDR2 SYGVKD. V gave up 6 bases and J gave up 0 bases, with 6 bases separating them. The CDR3 is 12 residues long. The CDR3 nucleotides are TGTGCCATCAGGGCTGACTCCTACGAGCAGTACTTC. It is translated as CAIRADSYEQYF.

This chain connects TRBV9 to TRBJ2-2, with unresolved D. The ends were cut back, 0 bases at V and 5 bases at J, with 8 bases in the middle. This CDR3 is built from 14 residues. Germline CDR1 and CDR2: SGDLS and YYNGEE. Here the CDR3 reads CASSVGLGTGELFF. The CDR3, as DNA: TGTGCCAGCAGCGTAGGTTTGGGGACCGGGGAGCTGTTTTTT. The full variable domain, completed using reference TRBV9 and TRBJ2-2, is DSGVTQTPKHLITATGQRVTLRCSPRSGDLSVYWYQQSLDQGLQFLIQYYNGEERAKGNILERFSAQQFPDLHSELNLSSLELGDSALYFCASSVGLGTGELFFGEGSRLTVL.

The chain couples TRBV5-5 to TRBJ2-7; the match to TRBD1 covers 8 bases. This CDR3 is 14 amino acids long. With V trimmed by 4 bases and J by 2 bases, 5 bases remained unmatched. Germline CDR1 reads SGHKS; CDR2 reads YYEKEE (reference sequence). CDR3 DNA: TGTGCCAGCAGCCAAGAGGACAGGGCCTACGAGCAGTACTTC. This sequence encodes CASSQEDRAYEQYF.

The gene calls are TRBV19 and TRBJ1-3; a possible D gene is TRBD1 (5 bases). The CDR3 has 14 residues. With 7 bases removed from V and 0 bases from J, the gap between germline ends came to 10 bases. The V gene's germline CDR1 is LNHDA and CDR2 SQIVND (reference sequence). The CDR3 here is CASKGSSSGNTIYF. Written as DNA, the CDR3 is TGTGCCAGTAAGGGGTCGAGCTCTGGAAACACCATATATTTT.

This sequence joins TRBV28 and TRBJ2-1, with TRBD1 identical over 9 bases. Germline V gene lookup returns CDR1 MDHEN and CDR2 SYDVKM. J lost 3 bases, V lost 7 bases, and 7 bases had no gene match. This CDR3 comprises 15 residues. CDR3 residues: CASKTPGQGYNEQFF. The CDR3 DNA is TGTGCCAGCAAAACGCCGGGACAGGGCTACAATGAGCAGTTCTTC.

This clone has more than one count but fewer than ten. The chain carries TRBV7-6 and TRBJ1-6; D might be TRBD1 (5 bases). Germline lookup yields CDR1 SGHVS and CDR2 FNYEAQ. V lost 1 base, J lost 10 bases, and 8 bases lay in between. The CDR3 runs 13 residues. CDR3 DNA sequence: TGTGCCAGCAGCTTAGGCGGGACCTCACCCCTCCACTTT. Its protein product is CASSLGGTSPLHF.

CDR3 loop: CASSGGNTEAFF. The CDR3 nucleotides read TGTGCCAGCAGTGGGGGGAACACTGAAGCTTTCTTT. V usage is TRBV7-9 and J usage is TRBJ1-1, with a tentative D call TRBD1 (5 bases). Germline V gene data show CDR1 as SEHNR and CDR2 as FQNEAQ (reference sequence). The CDR3 is made up of 12 amino acids. Trimming left V 6 bases short and J 1 base short, with 6 bases between.

This chain uses TRBV6-5 with TRBJ2-7, with a weak D call TRBD1 (7 bases). Between the trimmed V and J ends, which lost 1 base and 0 bases, there was a span of 13 bases. The CDR3 runs 16 residues. Germline V gives CDR1 MNHEY, CDR2 SVGAGI. The CDR3 DNA sequence: TGTGCCAGCAGTTACTGGGCAGGGGGGAGCTCCTACGAGCAGTACTTC. Amino acid sequence: CASSYWAGGSSYEQYF.

The chain recombines TRBV4-1 with TRBJ2-1; a possible D gene is TRBD2 (5 bases). Per the germline V gene, CDR1 is MGHRA and CDR2 is YSYEKL. V was shortened by 0 bases and J by 0 bases, with 21 bases between the two germline ends. The CDR3 runs to 20 residues. Written as DNA, the CDR3 is TGCGCCAGCAGCCAAGATAGGACCCGGTCCGGACTCAGCTCCTACAATGAGCAGTTCTTC. Protein: CASSQDRTRSGLSSYNEQFF.

The chain links TRBV27 to TRBJ1-6; 7 positions match TRBD1. The trim removed 4 bases at V and 0 bases at J, leaving 6 bases unmatched. CDR3 length: 17 residues. Per germline, CDR1 MNHEY and CDR2 SMNVEV (reference sequence). CDR3 sequence (DNA): TGTGCCAGCAGTTCGACAGGGCTGAGCTCCTATAATTCACCCCTCCACTTT. Amino acids: CASSSTGLSSYNSPLHF.